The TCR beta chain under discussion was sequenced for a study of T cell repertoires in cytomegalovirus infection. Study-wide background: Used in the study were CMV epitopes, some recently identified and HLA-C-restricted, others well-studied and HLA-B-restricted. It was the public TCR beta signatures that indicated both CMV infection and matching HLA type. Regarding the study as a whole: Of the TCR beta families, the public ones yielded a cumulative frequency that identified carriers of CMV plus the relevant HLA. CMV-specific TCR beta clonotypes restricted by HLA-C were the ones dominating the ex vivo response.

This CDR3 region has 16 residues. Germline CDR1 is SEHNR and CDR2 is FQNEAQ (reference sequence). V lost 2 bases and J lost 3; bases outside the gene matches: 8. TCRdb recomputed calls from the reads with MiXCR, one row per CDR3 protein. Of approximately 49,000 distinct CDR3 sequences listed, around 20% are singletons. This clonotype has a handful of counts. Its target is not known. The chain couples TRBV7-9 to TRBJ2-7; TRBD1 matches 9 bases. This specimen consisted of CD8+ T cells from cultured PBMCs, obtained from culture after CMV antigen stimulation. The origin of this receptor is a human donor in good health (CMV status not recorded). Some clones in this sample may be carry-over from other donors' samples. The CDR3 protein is CASSLSPTGGGYEQYF. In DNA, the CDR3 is TGTGCCAGCAGCTTAAGCCCGACAGGGGGGGGCTACGAGCAGTACTTC.